This T cell receptor beta chain was sequenced during a study of a mutant IDH1 vaccine in newly diagnosed glioma. Study-wide context: Therapy received beforehand was radiotherapy, temozolomide, or both, with most patients given both. Study findings and constraints: Immune responses arising from the vaccine appeared in about 93% of patients.

The repertoire was sequenced with immunoSEQ multiplex PCR; TCRdb's copy has only in-frame clones and lacks some. The sample has 84,000 or so clones, 75% to 90% seen once; the top ten hold about 5.7%. Described time point: week 47, end of study. A single vaccine dose contained 300 ug of mutant IDH1 20-mer peptide, and topical imiquimod was used with it. Astrocytomas that were new, WHO grade 3 or 4, IDH1-mutant and ATRX-lost were present in the donors. Germline-derived CDR1 and CDR2 are SGHAT and FQNNGV. This CDR3 has 15 residues. Unmatched junction bases numbered 5, after V lost 1 base and J lost 6 bases. On this clone itself: Its antigen remains unknown.

The origin of this receptor is a man aged 35 to 55 with glioma. This rearrangement joins TRBV11-2 to TRBJ2-3; 9 nucleotides agree with TRBD2. The sample was PBMCs, taken from a glioma patient whose treatment included an IDH1 peptide vaccine. In nucleotides, the CDR3 is TGTGCCAGCAGCTTAGCTGGGACTAGCTCGGATACGCAGTATTTT. Its protein is CASSLAGTSSDTQYF.